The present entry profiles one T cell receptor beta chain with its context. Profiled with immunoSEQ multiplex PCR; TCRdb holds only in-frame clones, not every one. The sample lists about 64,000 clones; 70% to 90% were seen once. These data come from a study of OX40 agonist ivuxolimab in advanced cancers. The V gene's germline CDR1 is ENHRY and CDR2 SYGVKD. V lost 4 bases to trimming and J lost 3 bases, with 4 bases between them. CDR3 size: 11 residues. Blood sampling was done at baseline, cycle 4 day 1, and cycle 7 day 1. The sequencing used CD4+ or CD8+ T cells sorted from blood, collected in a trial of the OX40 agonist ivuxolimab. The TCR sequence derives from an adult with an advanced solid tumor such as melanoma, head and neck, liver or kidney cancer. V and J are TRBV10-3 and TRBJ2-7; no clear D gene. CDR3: CAISGDYEQYF. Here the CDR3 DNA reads TGTGCCATCAGTGGGGACTACGAGCAGTACTTC.